The clone carrying this T cell receptor (beta chain) is large by share. The antigen is unknown. Germline loops: CDR1 PRHDT, CDR2 FYEKMQ (reference sequence). The CDR3 runs to 11 residues. V lost 5 bases to trimming and J lost 10 bases; unmatched junction nucleotides: 2. The source of the sample is a study of lung T cells in sarcoidosis with Löfgren's syndrome. Study background: Repertoire analyses centered on Löfgren's syndrome patients.

TCRdb re-called the reads with MiXCR, one entry per CDR3 protein. The sample consists of around 500 distinct CDR3 sequences, roughly 32% of them appearing once. General observations from the study: Multiple Löfgren's syndrome patients reportedly shared TRAV12-1 and TRBV2 CDR3 motifs, suggesting public CD4+ TCRs. These T cells possibly recognize a putative, unidentified sarcoidosis-associated antigen.

The sample was CD4+ T cells from PBMCs. The chain combines TRBV13 with TRBJ2-1, with 7 nucleotides matching TRBD2. This receptor was identified in a human donor with sarcoidosis (Löfgren's syndrome or another form), or a control subject (not recorded which). CDR3 amino acids: CASSQAGEQFF. The DNA of the CDR3 is TGTGCCAGCAGCCAAGCGGGAGAGCAGTTCTTC.